These 28 T cell receptor beta chains came from one sample sequenced in a study of cytomegalovirus exposure and HLA in healthy donors. The PCR used 60 Vbeta and 13 Jbeta primers. Repertoires were generated with immunoSEQ multiplex PCR, while TCRdb's copy carries only in-frame clones and drops some. The repertoire holds around 150,000 clones, roughly three quarters seen once, with 4.5% to 6.5% in the top ten. Specimen: PBMCs. These receptors were taken from a male donor in good health and CMV-seronegative.

The chain joins TRBV5-1 to TRBJ2-1, with 9 bases matching TRBD1. CDR3 length: 12 residues. With V trimmed by 2 bases and J by 10 bases, 1 base remained unmatched. CDR1 and CDR2 (germline): SGHRS, YFSETQ. This CDR3 is CASSFTGGEQFF. The CDR3 DNA sequence: TGCGCCAGCAGCTTTACAGGGGGCGAGCAGTTCTTC.

This clone was counted once. The chain combines TRBV28 with TRBJ2-1; TRBD2 agrees at 12 bases. The CDR3 sequence is 18 residues long. Germline CDR1 is MDHEN and CDR2 is SYDVKM. J lost 6 bases, V lost 6 bases, and 15 bases had no gene match. The CDR3 nucleotides read TGTGCCAGCAGCTCCGGGACAGCCTTACTAGCGGGGGGCAATGAGCAGTTCTTC. It encodes CASSSGTALLAGGNEQFF. Filled out from reference TRBV28 and TRBJ2-1, the complete variable domain reads DVKVTQSSRYLVKRTGEKVFLECVQDMDHENMFWYRQDPGLGLRLIYFSYDVKMKEKGDIPEGYSVSREKKERFSLILESASTNQTSMYLCASSSGTALLAGGNEQFFGPGTRLTVL.

The chain carries TRBV7-3 and TRBJ2-7; no clear D. The CDR3 contains 13 residues. Trimming stripped 1 base from V and 6 bases from J, with 10 bases between. CDR1 and CDR2 (germline): SGHTA, FQGTGA. The CDR3, as DNA: TGTGCCAGCAGCTTAATATCGGGTGGCGAGCAGTACTTC. It yields the protein CASSLISGGEQYF.

The rearrangement joins TRBV7-6 to TRBJ1-5, with 8 bases fitting TRBD1. The V gene's germline CDR1 is SGHVS and CDR2 FNYEAQ. CDR3 length: 15 amino acids. With 1 base clipped from V and 5 bases from J, the junction kept 4 bases outside the gene matches. The CDR3 spells CASSLETGADQPQHF. The CDR3 DNA follows: TGTGCCAGCAGCTTAGAGACAGGGGCGGATCAGCCCCAGCATTTT. Based on the CDR3 plus reference TRBV7-6 and TRBJ1-5, the full variable domain is GAGVSQSPRYKVTKRGQDVALRCDPISGHVSLYWYRQALGQGPEFLTYFNYEAQQDKSGLPNDRFSAERPEGSISTLTIQRTEQRDSAMYRCASSLETGADQPQHFGDGTRLSIL.

This clone was detected only once. The CDR3 nucleotides read TGCGCCAGCAGCTTGCCGGGAGCAACTAATGAAAAACTGTTTTTT. It is translated as CASSLPGATNEKLFF. V gene TRBV5-1 combines with J gene TRBJ1-4; no firm D call. Trimming took off 1 base at V and 0 bases at J, with 7 bases between the two ends. Germline assignment: CDR1 SGHRS and CDR2 YFSETQ. The CDR3 loop spans 15 amino acids. Together with reference TRBV5-1 and TRBJ1-4, the CDR3 gives the full variable domain: KAGVTQTPRYLIKTRGQQVTLSCSPISGHRSVSWYQQTPGQGLQFLFEYFSETQRNKGNFPGRFSGRQFSNSRSEMNVSTLELGDSALYLCASSLPGATNEKLFFGSGTQLSVL.

The chain couples TRBV19 to TRBJ1-1; unclear D gene. This CDR3 is built from 15 residues. From germline, CDR1 is LNHDA and CDR2 SQIVND (reference sequence). The V gene lost 4 bases and the J gene lost 2 bases, with 14 bases spanning the gap. The CDR3 loop is CASSTGPGKNTEAFF. The CDR3 DNA is TGTGCCAGTAGTACAGGTCCCGGGAAAAACACTGAAGCTTTCTTT.

This chain uses TRBV4-1 with TRBJ1-6; D is uncertain. Per germline, CDR1 MGHRA and CDR2 YSYEKL. V lost 4 bases and J lost 2, with 3 bases in between. CDR3 length: 13 amino acids. The CDR3 is CASSPPYNSPLHF. CDR3 nucleotides: TGCGCCAGCAGCCCTCCCTATAATTCACCCCTCCACTTT.

This sequence joins TRBV4-3 and TRBJ1-1; no reliable D call. Trimming pared 0 bases from V and 0 bases from J, leaving 11 bases between. The CDR3 has 16 residues. Germline V gene data show CDR1 as LGHNA and CDR2 as YSLEER. Here the CDR3 reads CASSQDTGWLNTEAFF. The CDR3 bases are TGCGCCAGCAGCCAAGATACCGGGTGGTTGAACACTGAAGCTTTCTTT.

The chain is built from TRBV2 and TRBJ1-6; no clear D gene. The CDR3 has 11 amino acids. Trimming left V 4 bases short and J 11 bases short, with 6 bases between. CDR1 and CDR2 from the germline V gene are SNHLY and FYNNEI. This CDR3 is CASSALPPLHF. The DNA of the CDR3 is TGTGCCAGCAGTGCCCTCCCACCCCTCCACTTT.

The table lists this clone with a count of one. This chain connects TRBV27 to TRBJ1-2; perhaps TRBD1 as D (6 bases). Germline CDR1 MNHEY, CDR2 SMNVEV (reference sequence). This CDR3 spans 15 amino acids. V was trimmed by 8 bases and J by 4 bases, leaving 20 bases between them. The CDR3 DNA reads as TGTGCCAGCTGGAACGGACGGGGGGGCAGCTATGGCTACACCTTC. Its protein product is CASWNGRGGSYGYTF.

This rearrangement joins TRBV28 to TRBJ1-5; 8 positions match TRBD1. V lost 3 bases and J lost 3; bases outside the gene matches: 7. The CDR3 covers 16 residues. Germline loops: CDR1 MDHEN, CDR2 SYDVKM. As DNA, the CDR3 is TGTGCCAGCAGTTTGGCAGGGGGCGTCTACAATCAGCCCCAGCATTTT. Its translation: CASSLAGGVYNQPQHF.

This rearrangement joins TRBV7-8 to TRBJ1-1, with a possible D match to TRBD1 (6 bases). This CDR3 is 14 amino acids long. The germline gives CDR1 SGHVS, CDR2 FQNEAQ. Trimming took off 5 bases at V and 3 bases at J, with 13 bases between the two ends. CDR3 sequence: CASSPQGMDTEAFF. For the CDR3, the DNA is TGTGCCAGCAGCCCTCAGGGGATGGACACTGAAGCTTTCTTT.

This sequence joins TRBV7-3 and TRBJ2-1; 7 bases are a match to TRBD1. CDR3 length: 13 amino acids. V dropped 8 bases and J dropped 4; count of bases not matched to a gene: 5. Looked up from germline, CDR1 is SGHTA and CDR2 is FQGTGA. This CDR3 is CASGRDRYNEQFF. The CDR3 bases are TGTGCCAGCGGCCGGGACAGATACAATGAGCAGTTCTTC.

This chain joins TRBV4-2 and TRBJ2-7, with TRBD2 as a possible D gene (5 bases). V gave up 2 bases and J gave up 2 bases, with 19 bases separating them. The CDR3 spans 17 residues. Germline values: CDR1 LGHNA, CDR2 YNFKEQ. CDR3 region: CASSQSQEVLSPYEQYF. Written as DNA, the CDR3 is TGTGCCAGCAGCCAAAGCCAGGAGGTACTATCGCCCTACGAGCAGTACTTC.

The CDR3 nucleotides read TGTGCCAGCAGTGGGACAGTAGACACTGAAGCTTTCTTT. Residues: CASSGTVDTEAFF. The chain uses TRBV6-1 and TRBJ1-1, with D perhaps matching TRBD1 (6 bases). V lost 4 bases and J 3 bases, leaving 9 bases between the germline ends. This CDR3 is built from 13 residues. Germline CDR1 is MNHNS and CDR2 is SASEGT.

The chain employs TRBV18 and TRBJ2-7; 9 bases agree with TRBD1. The J segment lost 6 bases and the V segment lost 2 bases, leaving 8 bases of the junction unmatched. Germline V gene data show CDR1 as KGHSH and CDR2 as LQKENI. CDR3 length: 15 amino acids. The CDR3 coding sequence is TGTGCCAGCTCACCAAAGGGACAGGGCCATATCGAGCAGTACTTC. This translates into CASSPKGQGHIEQYF.

The gene calls are TRBV27 and TRBJ1-2; possibly TRBD1 for D (6 bases). The CDR3 loop spans 15 amino acids. V lost 5 bases, J lost 4 bases, and 17 bases lay in between. CDR1 MNHEY and CDR2 SMNVEV come from the germline V gene (reference sequence). As DNA, the CDR3 is TGTGCCAGCAGTCCTAGACAGGCCCTCGTCTATGGCTACACCTTC. This encodes CASSPRQALVYGYTF.

The chain recombines TRBV10-3 with TRBJ1-2, with a tentative D call TRBD1 (5 bases). CDR1 is ENHRY and CDR2 is SYGVKD in the germline V gene. Between the trimmed V and J ends, which lost 3 bases and 1 base, there was a span of 9 bases. The CDR3 length is 14 residues. CDR3 nucleotides: TGTGCCATCAGTGATACGGGGGGTAACTATGGCTACACCTTC. Residues: CAISDTGGNYGYTF.

In DNA form, the CDR3 reads TGTGCCAGCAGCCGTAGCGGGAGGGAGACAGATACGCAGTATTTT. It translates to CASSRSGRETDTQYF. The chain uses TRBV6-5 and TRBJ2-3; 11 nucleotides align to TRBD2. CDR1 MNHEY and CDR2 SVGAGI come from the germline V gene. The CDR3 covers 15 residues. With 6 bases clipped from V and 3 bases from J, the junction kept 5 bases outside the gene matches.

This chain joins TRBV11-2 and TRBJ2-3; 11 bases fit TRBD1. Germline CDR1 is SGHAT and CDR2 is FQNNGV. After removal of 5 bases from V and 6 bases from J, the junction contained 7 bases not matched to a gene. This CDR3 comprises 15 residues. The CDR3: CASSGRDRGLDTQYF. For the CDR3, the DNA is TGTGCCAGCAGCGGCCGGGACAGGGGGTTGGATACGCAGTATTTT.

The chain has TRBV28 and TRBJ1-2; D possibly corresponds to TRBD1 (6 bases). The CDR3 has 13 amino acids. V was clipped by 7 bases and J by 3 bases, with 12 bases between them. Germline V CDR1 and CDR2: MDHEN, SYDVKM. CDR3 nucleotides: TGTGCCAGCAAAGCAGGGGTTGACTATGGCTACACCTTC. It codes for CASKAGVDYGYTF.

This clone showed up just once. The V gene is TRBV7-2, the J gene TRBJ2-7, with no clear D. Germline V gene lookup returns CDR1 SGHTA and CDR2 FQGNSA. Between the trimmed V and J ends, which lost 4 bases and 7 bases, there was a span of 11 bases. The CDR3 is 12 amino acids. CDR3 sequence (DNA): TGTGCCAGCAGCTACGCGGTGGGTGAGCAGTACTTC. It encodes CASSYAVGEQYF.

This clone was observed once. This chain joins TRBV4-2 and TRBJ2-2, with TRBD2 matching 10 bases. This CDR3 has 15 amino acids. Trimming cost V 7 bases and J 5 bases; bases outside gene matches: 7. Germline loops: CDR1 LGHNA, CDR2 YNFKEQ. CDR3 region: CASTQSGGATGELFF. The CDR3 DNA sequence: TGTGCCAGCACCCAGAGCGGGGGGGCGACCGGGGAGCTGTTTTTT.

The chain employs TRBV28 and TRBJ1-5, with 8 bases lining up with TRBD1. Germline V CDR1 and CDR2: MDHEN, SYDVKM. V gave up 5 bases and J gave up 3 bases; unmatched junction bases: 6. The CDR3 is made up of 15 amino acids. The CDR3 nucleotides are TGTGCCAGCAGTAAGGGACAGGCTTTCAATCAGCCCCAGCATTTT. This codes for CASSKGQAFNQPQHF.

The CDR3: CASSYSASYEQYF. The CDR3 nucleotides are TGTGCCAGCAGTTACTCGGCCAGCTACGAGCAGTACTTC. The V call is TRBV6-5, the J call TRBJ2-7, with D unresolved. This CDR3 contains 13 residues. Germline assignment: CDR1 MNHEY and CDR2 SVGAGI. V was cut by 0 bases and J by 3 bases, with 6 bases left in between.

The chain couples TRBV30 to TRBJ2-1; D unresolved. The V gene's germline CDR1 is GTSNPN and CDR2 SVGIG (reference sequence). Trimming pared 0 bases from V and 6 bases from J, leaving 12 bases between. This CDR3 is built from 14 residues. DNA of the CDR3: TGTGCCTGGAGTGTAAGCCCCGGTGTCAATGAGCAGTTCTTC. Its protein product is CAWSVSPGVNEQFF.

This chain links TRBV5-1 with TRBJ1-2; D unclear. This CDR3 has 14 amino acids. Between the trimmed V and J ends, which lost 5 bases and 4 bases, there was a span of 15 bases. Germline assignment: CDR1 SGHRS and CDR2 YFSETQ. This chain's CDR3 is CASRAGPVGYGYTF. The DNA for the CDR3 is TGCGCCAGCAGGGCGGGCCCTGTGGGCTATGGCTACACCTTC.

The V and J genes are TRBV28 and TRBJ2-5, with D tentatively TRBD1 (5 bases). Germline lookup yields CDR1 MDHEN and CDR2 SYDVKM. V gave up 1 base and J gave up 4 bases, with 16 bases separating them. CDR3 length equals 16 residues. The CDR3 DNA reads TGTGCCAGCAGTTTATCCCCAGGGTTGGGGTTAGAGACCCAGTACTTC. Translating it yields CASSLSPGLGLETQYF.